This TCR beta chain was captured in a study of blood T cell repertoires in COVID-19. Study overall: Some COVID-19 samples were acute and others convalescent; all came from the United States, Italy and Spain. The analysed material was cDNA or gDNA that came from T cells, B-cell-depleted T cells, or PBMCs.

Germline V lookup: CDR1 SGHRS, CDR2 YFSETQ. The CDR3 has 14 amino acids. The V gene end was trimmed by 0 bases and the J gene end by 6 bases; junction bases not matched to a gene: 2. Authors' data handling: Using reference gene primer amplification, nucleated cell counts were estimated. Sequencing used immunoSEQ multiplex PCR; TCRdb keeps in-frame clones, though not all of them. The V and J calls and clone size were taken over from that table, and D and trimming were inferred from the DNA. This repertoire shows approximately 69,000 clones, roughly 82% found once; its top ten account for roughly an eighth.

V and J are TRBV5-1 and TRBJ1-5; 8 nucleotides line up with TRBD1. The TCR originated in an elderly woman with acute or convalescent COVID-19. The sequencing sample was made of peripheral blood. The CDR3 loop reads CASSLGQGIQPQHF. CDR3 nucleotide sequence: TGCGCCAGCAGCTTGGGACAGGGGATTCAGCCCCAGCATTTT.